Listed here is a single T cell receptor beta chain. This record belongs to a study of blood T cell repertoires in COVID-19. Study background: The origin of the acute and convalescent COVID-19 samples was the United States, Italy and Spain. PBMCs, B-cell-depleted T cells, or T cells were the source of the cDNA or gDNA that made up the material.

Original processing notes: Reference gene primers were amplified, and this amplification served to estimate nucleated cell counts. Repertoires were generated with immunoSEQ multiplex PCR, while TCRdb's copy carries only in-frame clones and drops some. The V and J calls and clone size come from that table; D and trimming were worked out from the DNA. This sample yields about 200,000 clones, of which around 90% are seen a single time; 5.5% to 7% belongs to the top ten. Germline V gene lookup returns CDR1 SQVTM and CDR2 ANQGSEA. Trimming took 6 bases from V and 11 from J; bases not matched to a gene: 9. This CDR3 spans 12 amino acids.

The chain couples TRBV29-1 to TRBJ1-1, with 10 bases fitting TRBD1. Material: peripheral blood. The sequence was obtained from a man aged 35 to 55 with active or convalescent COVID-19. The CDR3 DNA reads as TGCAGCGTCTGGGGGACAGGGGATAATGCTTTCTTT. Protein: CSVWGTGDNAFF.